This T cell receptor beta chain stems from a study of TIL therapy for anti-PD-1-resistant metastatic lung cancer. Whole-study results and caveats: The cohort had more treatment-naive, never-smoker and oncogene-addicted patients than typical.

As regards this clone: Its antigen is unknown.

Per the germline V gene, CDR1 is MDHEN and CDR2 is SYDVKM. The CDR3 loop spans 15 amino acids. With 3 bases clipped from V and 5 bases from J, the junction kept 7 bases outside the gene matches. Sequencing used immunoSEQ v3. Survey-level samples got approximately 1.8 million read pairs; deep-level samples got about 5-6.5 million. The data were produced by immunoSEQ multiplex PCR, yet TCRdb's version contains in-frame clones alone and is incomplete. This table holds tens of thousands of clones, 80% to 90% found once. Time point of the sample: pre-treatment sample, taken before nivolumab and TIL therapy.

The receptor was derived from a person between 25 and 79 years old with non-small cell lung cancer. This chain joins TRBV28 and TRBJ2-1, with 7 bases that match TRBD2. This sample comprised blood, obtained at baseline. The CDR3 DNA follows: TGTGCCAGCAGTTTTACCGGGAGGACGAACAATGAGCAGTTCTTC. Protein sequence: CASSFTGRTNNEQFF.